The clone carrying this TCR beta chain counts as medium-sized. Its antigen is not identified. TCRdb reanalyzed the PCR reads via MiXCR. The sample records 15,000 to 25,000 clones, 25% being singletons. The data are from a study of metastatic and nonmetastatic thyroid tumors. Study background: Both malignant and benign thyroid patients supplied peripheral blood and tumor or nodule tissue samples, across which the repertoires of these patients were then compared.

Germline CDR1 is LNHNV and CDR2 is YYDKDF (reference sequence). V was pared by 6 bases and J by 7 bases, with 10 bases between. The CDR3 is made up of 13 amino acids. Study-wide results and caveats: Versus benign nodules, malignant thyroid tumors reportedly had significantly higher TCR beta diversity, in blood and tumor.

No treatment of any kind had been given to any patient before thyroid surgery. Sequenced material: blood. The sequence derives from a male donor with papillary thyroid cancer or a benign thyroid nodule (not recorded which). Some clones in this sample may be carry-over from other donors' samples. The chain has TRBV15 and TRBJ1-6; no firm D call. The CDR3 DNA reads TGTGCCACCAGGAGCCACGGGAATTCACCCCTCCACTTT. Amino acids: CATRSHGNSPLHF.